This is a list of T cell receptor beta chains from one sample in a study of blood T cell repertoires in COVID-19. Clones were sequenced by immunoSEQ multiplex PCR, and TCRdb holds only the in-frame ones, with some missing. The sample includes about 26,000 clones, roughly 88% of them seen just once. Material for sequencing was peripheral blood. Receptors were obtained from a human donor in a cohort sampled during active COVID-19. Each CDR3 is given with its conserved first and last residue. A D gene is named only where the DNA matches it firmly. Expanded clones get a size class; other rows say once, few or many, or leave the size out.

d_gene: TRBD1
abundance: -
j_gene: TRBJ1-2
v_gene: TRBV7-2
CDR3nt: TGTGCCAGCAGCTCGTACAGGGGAGCAGACTCCGGCTACACCTTC
CDR3aa: CASSSYRGADSGYTF

d_gene: TRBD2
abundance: -
j_gene: TRBJ2-1
v_gene: TRBV6-5
CDR3nt: TGTGCCAGCAGTTCACCCGGGAGGGCCTACAATGAGCAGTTCTTC
CDR3aa: CASSSPGRAYNEQFF

d_gene: -
abundance: once
j_gene: TRBJ2-7
v_gene: TRBV6-6
CDR3nt: TGTGCCAGCAGTTACTCAAGAGCGTACGAGCAGTACTTC
CDR3aa: CASSYSRAYEQYF

d_gene: TRBD2
abundance: -
j_gene: TRBJ2-7
v_gene: TRBV7-2
CDR3nt: TGTGCCAGCAGCTTAGTGGGCGGGGGGGGCAACGAGCAGTACTTC
CDR3aa: CASSLVGGGGNEQYF

d_gene: TRBD2
abundance: -
j_gene: TRBJ2-1
v_gene: TRBV9
CDR3nt: TGTGCCAGCAGCGTAGTGACTAGCGGGAGACATGAGCAGTTCTTC
CDR3aa: CASSVVTSGRHEQFF

d_gene: -
abundance: -
j_gene: TRBJ1-1
v_gene: TRBV10-2
CDR3nt: TGCGCCAGCAGACTACCCGGGGGGCAGGGGGCTTTCTTT
CDR3aa: CASRLPGGQGAFF

d_gene: TRBD1
abundance: -
j_gene: TRBJ1-4
v_gene: TRBV9
CDR3nt: TGTGCCAGCAGCCTCAGGGGGCTCGGGGTTGAAAAACTGTTTTTT
CDR3aa: CASSLRGLGVEKLFF

d_gene: -
abundance: -
j_gene: TRBJ2-3
v_gene: TRBV5-1
CDR3nt: TGCGCCAGCAGCTTCCAGTCAGGCGATACGCAGTATTTT
CDR3aa: CASSFQSGDTQYF

d_gene: -
abundance: -
j_gene: TRBJ1-5
v_gene: TRBV2
CDR3nt: TGTGCCAGCAGGCTAACAGGGCTTAGCAATCAGCCCCAGCATTTT
CDR3aa: CASRLTGLSNQPQHF

d_gene: -
abundance: -
j_gene: TRBJ1-2
v_gene: TRBV18
CDR3nt: TGTGCCAGCTCACCGATTGCAGGGGAGGGCTACACCTTC
CDR3aa: CASSPIAGEGYTF

d_gene: TRBD1
abundance: once
j_gene: TRBJ1-2
v_gene: TRBV19
CDR3nt: TGTGCCAGTACTGCACGTGCCAGGGGGTACTATGGCTACACCTTC
CDR3aa: CASTARARGYYGYTF

d_gene: TRBD1
abundance: once
j_gene: TRBJ1-2
v_gene: TRBV4-2
CDR3nt: TGTGCCAGCAGCCAAGATCTTCGGACAGGTTTTGGCTACACCTTC
CDR3aa: CASSQDLRTGFGYTF

d_gene: -
abundance: -
j_gene: TRBJ1-4
v_gene: TRBV5-5
CDR3nt: TGTGCCAGCAGCTTTCGGGGGGTTGCAACTAATGAAAAACTGTTTTTT
CDR3aa: CASSFRGVATNEKLFF

d_gene: -
abundance: -
j_gene: TRBJ1-2
v_gene: TRBV5-6
CDR3nt: TGTGCCAGCAGCTTGGGGGAGTTCTATGGCTACACCTTC
CDR3aa: CASSLGEFYGYTF

d_gene: -
abundance: -
j_gene: TRBJ2-5
v_gene: TRBV5-1
CDR3nt: TGCGCCAGCAGCTTGGACCAAAGACAGGAGACCCAGTACTTC
CDR3aa: CASSLDQRQETQYF

d_gene: -
abundance: -
j_gene: TRBJ1-1
v_gene: TRBV2
CDR3nt: TGTGCCAGCAGTGAAGCCCGGACAGCTCAAATGAACACTGAAGCTTTCTTT
CDR3aa: CASSEARTAQMNTEAFF

d_gene: TRBD2
abundance: -
j_gene: TRBJ2-3
v_gene: TRBV27
CDR3nt: TGTGCCAGCAGTAACCCCCCGGGACTAGCGGGAGGCCACACAGATACGCAGTATTTT
CDR3aa: CASSNPPGLAGGHTDTQYF

d_gene: -
abundance: -
j_gene: TRBJ2-2
v_gene: TRBV6-1
CDR3nt: TGTGCCAGCAGTGACAACAGGGCCGGGGAGCTGTTTTTT
CDR3aa: CASSDNRAGELFF

d_gene: TRBD1
abundance: -
j_gene: TRBJ2-3
v_gene: TRBV6-5
CDR3nt: TGTGCCAGCAGTCCCCAGACAGGGGACACAGATACGCAGTATTTT
CDR3aa: CASSPQTGDTDTQYF

d_gene: -
abundance: -
j_gene: TRBJ2-4
v_gene: TRBV6-2/TRBV6-3
CDR3nt: TGTGCCAGCAGTTACGCTAGCGTAAACATTCAGTACTTC
CDR3aa: CASSYASVNIQYF

d_gene: TRBD1
abundance: -
j_gene: TRBJ1-2
v_gene: TRBV7-9
CDR3nt: TGTGCCAGCAGCCTGGGACAGGGGATTGACTATGGCTACACCTTC
CDR3aa: CASSLGQGIDYGYTF

d_gene: TRBD1
abundance: -
j_gene: TRBJ1-1
v_gene: TRBV7-2
CDR3nt: TGTGCCAGCAGCTCCCAGGGGGCCACTGAAGCTTTCTTT
CDR3aa: CASSSQGATEAFF

d_gene: TRBD2
abundance: -
j_gene: TRBJ2-1
v_gene: TRBV4-2
CDR3nt: TGTGCCAGCAGCCCTTTAGGACGGGGGGGCAATGAGCAGTTCTTC
CDR3aa: CASSPLGRGGNEQFF

d_gene: TRBD1
abundance: -
j_gene: TRBJ1-1
v_gene: TRBV4-1
CDR3nt: TGCGCCAGCAGCCAAGCCCTGGACAGGCCGAACACTGAAGCTTTCTTT
CDR3aa: CASSQALDRPNTEAFF

d_gene: -
abundance: -
j_gene: TRBJ2-7
v_gene: TRBV18
CDR3nt: TGTGCCAGCTCACAGGCACAGGTCTCCTACGAGCAGTACTTC
CDR3aa: CASSQAQVSYEQYF

d_gene: -
abundance: -
j_gene: TRBJ2-3
v_gene: TRBV15
CDR3nt: TGTGCCACCAGCAGAGACGAACCGAGGGGCACAGATACGCAGTATTTT
CDR3aa: CATSRDEPRGTDTQYF

d_gene: TRBD2
abundance: -
j_gene: TRBJ2-2
v_gene: TRBV5-1
CDR3nt: TGCGCCAGCAGCTCTAGCGGGGGAACCGGGGAGCTGTTTTTT
CDR3aa: CASSSSGGTGELFF

d_gene: TRBD1
abundance: -
j_gene: TRBJ2-7
v_gene: TRBV19
CDR3nt: TGTGCCAGTAGTGACCGACAGGGGGCTTCCTACGAGCAGTACTTC
CDR3aa: CASSDRQGASYEQYF